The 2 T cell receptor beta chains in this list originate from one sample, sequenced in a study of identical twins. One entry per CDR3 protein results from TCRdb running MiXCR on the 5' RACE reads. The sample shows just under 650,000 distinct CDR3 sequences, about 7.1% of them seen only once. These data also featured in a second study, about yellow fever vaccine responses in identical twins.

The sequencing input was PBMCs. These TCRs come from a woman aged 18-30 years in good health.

The CDR3 nucleotides read TGTGCCAGCAGCTTAAAAGTGGGACTAGCTTTCGGTGAGCAGTTCTTC. Translated, it gives CASSLKVGLAFGEQFF. This chain connects TRBV7-9 to TRBJ2-1; 9 positions match TRBD2. V shed 2 bases, J shed 9 bases, and the junction held 11 bases outside the gene matches. Germline CDR1 is SEHNR and CDR2 is FQNEAQ (reference sequence). CDR3 length: 16 residues.

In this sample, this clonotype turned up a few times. The CDR3 region is CSARDYGTQANTGELFF. The DNA for the CDR3 is TGCAGTGCTAGAGATTACGGGACGCAAGCGAACACCGGGGAGCTGTTTTTT. The chain joins TRBV20-1 to TRBJ2-2; either TRBD1 or TRBD2 may fit D (5 bases each). Per germline, CDR1 DFQATT and CDR2 SNEGSKA (reference sequence). There are 17 residues in the CDR3. Trimming removed 0 bases at V and 0 bases at J, with 14 bases between.